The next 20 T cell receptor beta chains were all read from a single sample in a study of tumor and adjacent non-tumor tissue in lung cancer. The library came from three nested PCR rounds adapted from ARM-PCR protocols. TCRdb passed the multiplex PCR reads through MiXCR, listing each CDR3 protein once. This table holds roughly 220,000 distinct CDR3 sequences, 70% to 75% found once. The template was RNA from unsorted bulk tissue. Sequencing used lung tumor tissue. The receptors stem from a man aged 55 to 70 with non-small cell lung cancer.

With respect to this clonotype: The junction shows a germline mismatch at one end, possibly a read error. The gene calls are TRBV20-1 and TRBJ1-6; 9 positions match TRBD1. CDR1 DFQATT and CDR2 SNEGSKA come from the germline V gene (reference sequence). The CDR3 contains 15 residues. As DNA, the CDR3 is TGCAGTGCTCCTCCGGACAGGGGAGGCAATTCATCCCTCCACTTT. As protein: CSAPPDRGGNSSLHF.

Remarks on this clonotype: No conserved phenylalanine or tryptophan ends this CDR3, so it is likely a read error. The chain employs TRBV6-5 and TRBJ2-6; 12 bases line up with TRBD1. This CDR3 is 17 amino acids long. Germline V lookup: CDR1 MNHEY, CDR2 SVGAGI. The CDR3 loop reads CASSFGTGGSGANILTL. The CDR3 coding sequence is TGTGCCAGTAGTTTCGGGACAGGGGGCTCTGGGGCCAACATCCTGACTTTA.

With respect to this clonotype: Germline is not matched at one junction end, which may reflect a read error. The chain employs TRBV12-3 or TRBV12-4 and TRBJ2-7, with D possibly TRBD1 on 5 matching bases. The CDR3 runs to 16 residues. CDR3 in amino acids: CASSSMWGISSYEHYF. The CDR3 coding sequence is TGTGCCAGCAGTTCCATGTGGGGCATAAGCTCCTACGAGCATTACTTC.

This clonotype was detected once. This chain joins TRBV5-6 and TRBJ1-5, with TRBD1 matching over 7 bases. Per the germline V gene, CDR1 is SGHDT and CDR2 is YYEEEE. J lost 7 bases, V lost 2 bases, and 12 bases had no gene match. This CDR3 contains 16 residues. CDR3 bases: TGTGCCAGCAGCTTCTCAGGGGGAGGCTTCAAACAGCCCCAGCATTTT. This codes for CASSFSGGGFKQPQHF.

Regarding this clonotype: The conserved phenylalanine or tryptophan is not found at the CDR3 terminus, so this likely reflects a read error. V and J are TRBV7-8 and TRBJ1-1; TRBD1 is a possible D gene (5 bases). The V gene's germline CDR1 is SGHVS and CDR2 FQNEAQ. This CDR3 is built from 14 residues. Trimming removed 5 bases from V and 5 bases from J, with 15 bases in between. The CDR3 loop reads CASSTQGGGTEAFS. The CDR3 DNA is TGTGCCAGCAGCACCCAGGGTGGTGGGACTGAAGCTTTCTCT.

CDR3 residues: CATLGEMGNTEAFF. The CDR3 region has the DNA TGTGCTACCCTCGGAGAAATGGGGAACACTGAAGCTTTCTTT. The gene calls are TRBV7-9 and TRBJ1-1; D is ambiguous. Germline assignment: CDR1 SEHNR and CDR2 FQNEAQ (reference sequence). The CDR3 runs to 14 residues.

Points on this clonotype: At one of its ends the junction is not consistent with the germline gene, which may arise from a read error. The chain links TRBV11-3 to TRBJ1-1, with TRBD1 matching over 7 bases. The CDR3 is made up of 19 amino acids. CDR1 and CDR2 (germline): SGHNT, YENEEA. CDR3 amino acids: CASSLGMERGLPGDTEAFF. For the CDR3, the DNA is TGTGCCAGTAGCTTGGGGATGGAAAGGGGGCTACCAGGCGACACTGAAGCTTTCTTT.

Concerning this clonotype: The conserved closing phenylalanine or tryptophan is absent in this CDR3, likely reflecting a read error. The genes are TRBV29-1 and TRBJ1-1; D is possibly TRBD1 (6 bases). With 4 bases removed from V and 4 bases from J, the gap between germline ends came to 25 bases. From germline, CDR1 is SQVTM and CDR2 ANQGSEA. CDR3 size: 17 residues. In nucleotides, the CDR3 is TGCAGCGTTGGCGACCGACAGGCCGTGAGGGGAAGCACTGAAGCTTTCCTT. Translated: CSVGDRQAVRGSTEAFL.

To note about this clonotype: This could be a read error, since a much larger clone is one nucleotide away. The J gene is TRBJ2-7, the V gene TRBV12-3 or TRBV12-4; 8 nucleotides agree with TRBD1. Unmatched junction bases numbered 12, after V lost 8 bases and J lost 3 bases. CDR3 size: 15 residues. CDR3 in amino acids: CASGQTGDVFYEQYF. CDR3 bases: TGTGCCAGCGGCCAGACAGGGGACGTTTTCTACGAGCAGTACTTC.

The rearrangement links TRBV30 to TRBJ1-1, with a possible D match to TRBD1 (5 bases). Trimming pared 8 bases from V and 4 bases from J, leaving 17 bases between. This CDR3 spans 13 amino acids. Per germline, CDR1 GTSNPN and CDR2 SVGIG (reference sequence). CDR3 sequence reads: CARTRGVGTEAFF. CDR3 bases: TGTGCCAGGACACGGGGGGTGGGCACTGAAGCTTTCTTT.

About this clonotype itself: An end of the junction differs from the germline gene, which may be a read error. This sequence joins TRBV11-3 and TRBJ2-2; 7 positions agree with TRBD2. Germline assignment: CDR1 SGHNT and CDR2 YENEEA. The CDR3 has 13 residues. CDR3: CASSGLVVEELLF. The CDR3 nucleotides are TGTGCAAGCAGCGGACTAGTTGTGGAGGAGCTGCTTTTT.

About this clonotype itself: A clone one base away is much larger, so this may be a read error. CDR3 in amino acids: CSVRQGEQQLF. The CDR3 DNA reads TGCAGCGTCAGACAGGGGGAACAGCAGTTGTTC. The V and J genes are TRBV29-1 and TRBJ2-1, with 9 bases that match TRBD1. Germline V gene lookup returns CDR1 SQVTM and CDR2 ANQGSEA. CDR3 length: 11 amino acids.

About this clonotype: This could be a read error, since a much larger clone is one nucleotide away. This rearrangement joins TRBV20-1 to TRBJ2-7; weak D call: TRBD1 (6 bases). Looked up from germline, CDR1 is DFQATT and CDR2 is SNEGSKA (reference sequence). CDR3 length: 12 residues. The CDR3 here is CSVRQEFYEQYF. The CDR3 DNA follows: TGCAGTGTTAGACAGGAGTTTTACGAGCAGTACTTC.

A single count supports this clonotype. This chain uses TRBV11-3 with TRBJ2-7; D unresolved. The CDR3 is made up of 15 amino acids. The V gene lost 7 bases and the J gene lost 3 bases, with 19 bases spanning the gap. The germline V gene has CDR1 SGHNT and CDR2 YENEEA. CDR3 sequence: CASNPRPEQNYEQYF. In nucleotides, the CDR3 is TGTGCCAGCAATCCCCGCCCGGAACAGAACTACGAGCAGTACTTC.

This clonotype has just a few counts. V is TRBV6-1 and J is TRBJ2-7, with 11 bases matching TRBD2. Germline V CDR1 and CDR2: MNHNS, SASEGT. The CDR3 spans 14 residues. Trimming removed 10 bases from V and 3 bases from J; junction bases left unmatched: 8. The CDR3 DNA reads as TGTGCCACAGAGGGGGGGACTAGCGGCTACGAGCAGTACTTC. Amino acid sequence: CATEGGTSGYEQYF.

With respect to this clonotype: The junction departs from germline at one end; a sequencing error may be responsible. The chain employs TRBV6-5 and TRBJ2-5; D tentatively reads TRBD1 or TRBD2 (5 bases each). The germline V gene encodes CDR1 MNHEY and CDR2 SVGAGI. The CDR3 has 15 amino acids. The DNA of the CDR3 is TGTGCCAGCAGTTACCAGGGAAGACAACAAGGGACCCACTACTTC. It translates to CASSYQGRQQGTHYF.

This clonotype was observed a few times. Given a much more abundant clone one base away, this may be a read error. The CDR3 DNA is TGTACCAGCAGTTACTCTACGAGGAACACTGAAGCTTTCTTT. Its protein product is CTSSYSTRNTEAFF. This sequence joins TRBV6-5 and TRBJ1-1, with D unresolved. The CDR3 length is 14 residues. CDR1 and CDR2 (germline): MNHEY, SVGAGI.

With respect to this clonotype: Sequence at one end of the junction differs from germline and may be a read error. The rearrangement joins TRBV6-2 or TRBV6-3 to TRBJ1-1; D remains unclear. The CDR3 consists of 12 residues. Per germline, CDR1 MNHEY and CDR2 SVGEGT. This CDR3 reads CVSSNLGRWAFF. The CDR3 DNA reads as TGTGTCAGCAGTAACCTGGGGAGGTGGGCTTTCTTT.

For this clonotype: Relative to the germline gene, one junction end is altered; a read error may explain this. This CDR3 reads CVSTWTANEQFF. CDR3 in DNA: TGTGTCAGCACTTGGACTGCGAATGAGCAGTTCTTC. This rearrangement joins TRBV6-2 or TRBV6-3 to TRBJ2-1, with D perhaps TRBD2 (5 bases). CDR3 length: 12 residues. From germline, CDR1 is MNHEY and CDR2 SVGEGT.

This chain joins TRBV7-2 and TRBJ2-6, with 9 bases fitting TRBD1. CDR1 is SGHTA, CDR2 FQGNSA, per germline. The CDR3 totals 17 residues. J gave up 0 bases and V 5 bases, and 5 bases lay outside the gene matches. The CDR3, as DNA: TGTGCCAGCAGCCCGGACAGGGGCTCCTCTGGGGCCAACGTCCTGACTTTC. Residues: CASSPDRGSSGANVLTF.